The rows below give T cell receptor beta chains drawn from one sample of a study of CD8 T cells in Susac syndrome. Each CDR3 protein gets one entry after TCRdb re-called the immunoSEQ multiplex PCR reads with MiXCR. The sample lists some 400,000 distinct CDR3 sequences; approximately 85% were seen once. Input material: CD8+ T cells from PBMCs. The origin of the receptors is a human donor with multiple sclerosis. CDR3s include the opening cysteine and the closing phenylalanine or tryptophan. A D gene is named only where the DNA matches it firmly. A row's size may be missing; if present it is once, few, many or a size class.

D gene: NA
V gene: TRBV11-2
J gene: TRBJ2-7
clone size: NA
CDR3 DNA: TGTGCCAGCAGCTCAGGGGCTCTTCCTTCCTACGAGCAGTACTTC
CDR3 protein: CASSSGALPSYEQYF

D gene: TRBD2
V gene: TRBV6-1
J gene: TRBJ2-1
clone size: few
CDR3 DNA: TGTGCCAGCAGTCTTGAAGCGGGAGTTGCGTACAATGAGCAGTTCTTC
CDR3 protein: CASSLEAGVAYNEQFF

D gene: NA
V gene: TRBV15
J gene: TRBJ2-1
clone size: NA
CDR3 DNA: TGTGCCACCAGCAGAGATCATGTGGAGAGCTCCTACAATGAGCAGTTCTTC
CDR3 protein: CATSRDHVESSYNEQFF

D gene: NA
V gene: TRBV28
J gene: TRBJ2-2
clone size: NA
CDR3 DNA: TGTGCCACCGTCCCCACAGACACCGGGGAGCTGTTTTTT
CDR3 protein: CATVPTDTGELFF

D gene: NA
V gene: TRBV3-1
J gene: TRBJ2-3
clone size: NA
CDR3 DNA: TGTGCCAGCAGCCTAATCCCGACAGAAACAGATACGCAGTATTTT
CDR3 protein: CASSLIPTETDTQYF

D gene: NA
V gene: TRBV2
J gene: TRBJ2-1
clone size: NA
CDR3 DNA: TGTGCCAGCAGTGCAGCTGTCAGTAGGTTCTCTATGTACAATGAGCAGTTCTTC
CDR3 protein: CASSAAVSRFSMYNEQFF

D gene: NA
V gene: TRBV6-1
J gene: TRBJ1-5
clone size: once
CDR3 DNA: TGTGCCAGCACTGGACGTCGCAATCAGCCCCAGCATTTT
CDR3 protein: CASTGRRNQPQHF

D gene: NA
V gene: TRBV4-1
J gene: TRBJ2-1
clone size: NA
CDR3 DNA: TGCGCCAGCAGCCCTATCGAGCGTAACAATGAGCAGTTCTTC
CDR3 protein: CASSPIERNNEQFF

D gene: NA
V gene: TRBV14
J gene: TRBJ1-1
clone size: once
CDR3 DNA: TGTGCCAGCAGCCAAGTATCTGGGACTGAAGCTTTCTTT
CDR3 protein: CASSQVSGTEAFF

D gene: NA
V gene: TRBV28
J gene: TRBJ2-7
clone size: NA
CDR3 DNA: TGTGCCAGCAGTTTATGGGCCAGTCCCTGGGAGCAGTACTTC
CDR3 protein: CASSLWASPWEQYF

D gene: NA
V gene: TRBV7-8
J gene: TRBJ2-3
clone size: NA
CDR3 DNA: TGTGCCAGCAGCTTAAACGGGCGGGCGAGCACAGATACGCAGTATTTT
CDR3 protein: CASSLNGRASTDTQYF

D gene: NA
V gene: TRBV5-1
J gene: TRBJ1-2
clone size: NA
CDR3 DNA: TGCGCCAGCAGCTTTCACCGAGTGTCGCGGTATGGCTACACCTTC
CDR3 protein: CASSFHRVSRYGYTF

D gene: TRBD2
V gene: TRBV27
J gene: TRBJ2-7
clone size: NA
CDR3 DNA: TGTGCCAGCACCCTCTCGTCTAGCGGGGGTTTCTACGAGCAGTACTTC
CDR3 protein: CASTLSSSGGFYEQYF

D gene: NA
V gene: TRBV7-9
J gene: TRBJ1-1
clone size: NA
CDR3 DNA: TGTGCCAGCAGCCCCGGGGGGGGTATCGGCACTGAAGCTTTCTTT
CDR3 protein: CASSPGGGIGTEAFF

D gene: NA
V gene: TRBV5-5
J gene: TRBJ2-5
clone size: once
CDR3 DNA: TGTGCCAGCATCCTTTCGGGGGAGGCGTTCCCCTTGTCGACCCAGTACTTC
CDR3 protein: CASILSGEAFPLSTQYF

D gene: NA
V gene: TRBV25-1
J gene: TRBJ1-1
clone size: NA
CDR3 DNA: TGTGCCAGCAGTGAAGGTGAAGCTTTCTTT
CDR3 protein: CASSEGEAFF

D gene: NA
V gene: TRBV29-1
J gene: TRBJ2-1
clone size: once
CDR3 DNA: TGCAGCGTTCTATACAATGAGCAGTTCTTC
CDR3 protein: CSVLYNEQFF

D gene: NA
V gene: TRBV6-2/TRBV6-3
J gene: TRBJ1-1
clone size: NA
CDR3 DNA: TGTGCCAGCAGTTACAATCTCGGCAGGATGAACACTGAAGCTTTCTTT
CDR3 protein: CASSYNLGRMNTEAFF

D gene: NA
V gene: TRBV7-8
J gene: TRBJ2-7
clone size: few
CDR3 DNA: TGTGCCAGCAGCTTAGGGCCGAGGGTACCCTACGAGCAGTACTTC
CDR3 protein: CASSLGPRVPYEQYF

D gene: NA
V gene: TRBV29-1
J gene: TRBJ2-2
clone size: NA
CDR3 DNA: TGCAGCGTTTATGACCGAACCGGGGAGCTGTTTTTT
CDR3 protein: CSVYDRTGELFF

D gene: TRBD1
V gene: TRBV10-3
J gene: TRBJ2-1
clone size: NA
CDR3 DNA: TGTGCCATCAAATTCGACAGGGGGTACAATGAGCAGTTCTTC
CDR3 protein: CAIKFDRGYNEQFF

D gene: NA
V gene: TRBV5-6
J gene: TRBJ2-2
clone size: NA
CDR3 DNA: TGTGCCAGCAGTTTAAGTCCGAACACCGGGGAGCTGTTTTTT
CDR3 protein: CASSLSPNTGELFF

D gene: TRBD2
V gene: TRBV4-1
J gene: TRBJ2-1
clone size: NA
CDR3 DNA: TGCGCCAGCAGCCAAGAAGGACTAGCGGGGGACGTCTACAATGAGCAGTTCTTC
CDR3 protein: CASSQEGLAGDVYNEQFF

D gene: TRBD1
V gene: TRBV7-9
J gene: TRBJ1-4
clone size: NA
CDR3 DNA: TGTGCCAGCAGCTCCCTGACAGACAGGGAAACAACTAATGAAAAACTGTTTTTT
CDR3 protein: CASSSLTDRETTNEKLFF

D gene: TRBD1
V gene: TRBV11-1
J gene: TRBJ2-7
clone size: NA
CDR3 DNA: TGTGCCAGCAGCTCACCGGGACAGGGAGTCTACGAGCAGTACTTC
CDR3 protein: CASSSPGQGVYEQYF

D gene: NA
V gene: TRBV11-2
J gene: TRBJ1-2
clone size: NA
CDR3 DNA: TGTGCCAGCAGCCCGGTGGCAGCTTATGGCTACACCTTC
CDR3 protein: CASSPVAAYGYTF

D gene: NA
V gene: TRBV5-1
J gene: TRBJ2-7
clone size: NA
CDR3 DNA: TGCGCCAGCAGCGGACGTCCGCAAAACTACGAGCAGTACTTC
CDR3 protein: CASSGRPQNYEQYF

D gene: NA
V gene: TRBV27
J gene: TRBJ1-5
clone size: NA
CDR3 DNA: TGTGCCAGCAGTTCGGGGGTCCCAAATCAGCCCCAGCATTTT
CDR3 protein: CASSSGVPNQPQHF

D gene: TRBD2
V gene: TRBV19
J gene: TRBJ2-7
clone size: NA
CDR3 DNA: TGTGCCAGTAGTGTAACGCCGACTAGCGCGTACGAGCAGTACTTC
CDR3 protein: CASSVTPTSAYEQYF

D gene: NA
V gene: TRBV6-1
J gene: TRBJ1-2
clone size: few
CDR3 DNA: TGTGCCAGCAATCCCGGGGGTGCCGACTACACCTTC
CDR3 protein: CASNPGGADYTF

D gene: NA
V gene: TRBV6-2/TRBV6-3
J gene: TRBJ2-7
clone size: many
CDR3 DNA: TGTGCCAGCGGCTACGAGCAGTACTTC
CDR3 protein: CASGYEQYF

D gene: NA
V gene: TRBV3-1
J gene: TRBJ2-3
clone size: NA
CDR3 DNA: TGTGCCAGCAGCCATTCTCCTGGTTCCGCAGATACGCAGTATTTT
CDR3 protein: CASSHSPGSADTQYF

D gene: TRBD2
V gene: TRBV4-2
J gene: TRBJ2-7
clone size: once
CDR3 DNA: TGTGCCAGCAGCCTTACGACTAGCGGGTTATCCTACGAGCAGTACTTC
CDR3 protein: CASSLTTSGLSYEQYF

D gene: NA
V gene: TRBV27
J gene: TRBJ2-2
clone size: NA
CDR3 DNA: TGTGCCAGCAGTCCGGGGACGGACGGGGAGCTGTTTTTT
CDR3 protein: CASSPGTDGELFF

D gene: TRBD1
V gene: TRBV28
J gene: TRBJ1-5
clone size: NA
CDR3 DNA: TGTGCCAGCAGTTTCAGGGGGCTCGGCAATCAGCCCCAGCATTTT
CDR3 protein: CASSFRGLGNQPQHF

D gene: NA
V gene: TRBV19
J gene: TRBJ1-1
clone size: NA
CDR3 DNA: TGTGCCAGTAGTATAGATCGGGCGGGCAGCACAATCCCTACAAACACTGAAGCTTTCTTT
CDR3 protein: CASSIDRAGSTIPTNTEAFF

D gene: NA
V gene: TRBV19
J gene: TRBJ2-1
clone size: NA
CDR3 DNA: TGTGCCAGTAGTTTAACGGACGGAGGCAATGAGCAGTTCTTC
CDR3 protein: CASSLTDGGNEQFF

D gene: NA
V gene: TRBV5-4
J gene: TRBJ1-1
clone size: NA
CDR3 DNA: TGTGCCAGCAGTTCCTGGTTGTGGGACACTGAAGCTTTCTTT
CDR3 protein: CASSSWLWDTEAFF

D gene: TRBD2
V gene: TRBV5-1
J gene: TRBJ2-1
clone size: once
CDR3 DNA: TGCGCCAGCAGCTTGAGGGCGGGAGTCAATGAGCAGTTCTTC
CDR3 protein: CASSLRAGVNEQFF

D gene: NA
V gene: TRBV28
J gene: TRBJ1-1
clone size: NA
CDR3 DNA: TGTGCCAGCAGTCCAGCCGGGTCGAACACTGAAGCTTTCTTT
CDR3 protein: CASSPAGSNTEAFF